The 32 T cell receptor beta chains in this list originate from one sample, sequenced in a study of blood T cells in healthy people across ages. A second PCR, run for roughly 7 to 11 cycles, used a sample-barcoded 5' primer plus a J-beta primer mix. TCRdb called the 5' RACE reads again in MiXCR, with one record for every CDR3 protein. The sample holds 790,000 or so distinct CDR3 sequences, about 61% seen once. The sample was blood. All receptors come from a man aged 40-50 years in good health.

The genes are TRBV29-1 and TRBJ2-2, with 8 positions matching TRBD2. The CDR3 has 15 residues. V was clipped by 6 bases and J by 4 bases; unmatched bases: 10. Looked up from germline, CDR1 is SQVTM and CDR2 is ANQGSEA. The chain's CDR3 is CSVDKTRGGTGELFF. In DNA, the CDR3 is TGCAGCGTCGATAAGACCCGGGGGGGCACCGGGGAGCTGTTTTTT.

V usage is TRBV5-5 and J usage is TRBJ1-4, with 7 bases aligning to TRBD1. Trimming at V came to 5 bases and at J to 8 bases, leaving 12 bases not matched to a gene. The length of the CDR3 is 15 residues. Looked up from germline, CDR1 is SGHKS and CDR2 is YYEKEE (reference sequence). CDR3 nucleotides: TGTGCCAGCAGTTTCACAGGGGCCGAGAAGGAAAAACTGTTTTTT. Translating gives CASSFTGAEKEKLFF.

This clonotype occurred a few times. The rearrangement links TRBV9 to TRBJ1-2; D not certain. V lost 0 bases to trimming and J lost 8 bases, with 11 bases between them. The CDR3 length is 13 residues. Germline V gene lookup returns CDR1 SGDLS and CDR2 YYNGEE. The CDR3 is CASSVGMGSGYTF. CDR3 nucleotide sequence: TGTGCCAGCAGCGTAGGTATGGGGTCCGGCTACACCTTC.

The chain employs TRBV15 and TRBJ1-4; tentative D call: TRBD1 (5 bases). The CDR3 totals 14 residues. Trimming stripped 4 bases from V and 5 bases from J, with 11 bases between. Germline CDR1 LNHNV, CDR2 YYDKDF (reference sequence). The CDR3 DNA reads as TGTGCCACCAGCAATGTAGGGGCGAATGAAAAACTGTTTTTT. This sequence encodes CATSNVGANEKLFF.

V gene TRBV20-1 combines with J gene TRBJ1-2; no reliable D call. The CDR3 has 13 amino acids. Trimming left V 5 bases short and J 6 bases short, with 16 bases between. Germline CDR1 and CDR2: DFQATT and SNEGSKA (reference sequence). DNA for the CDR3: TGCAGTGCTCCGAGTAAGGATCCAAATGGCTACACCTTC. It encodes CSAPSKDPNGYTF.

The J gene is TRBJ2-7, the V gene TRBV7-2; D is undetermined. In germline, CDR1 is SGHTA, CDR2 FQGNSA. The V end was cut by 10 bases, the J end by 0 bases, with 22 bases between. This CDR3 region has 16 residues. CDR3 region: CAIEAPGLVGSYEQYF. Here the CDR3 DNA reads TGTGCCATCGAAGCCCCGGGCCTCGTGGGCTCCTACGAGCAGTACTTC.

This clonotype was seen only once. The chain carries TRBV20-1 and TRBJ2-1; weak D call: TRBD2 (6 bases). This CDR3 is built from 14 residues. CDR1 and CDR2 (germline): DFQATT, SNEGSKA (reference sequence). V was trimmed by 2 bases and J by 2 bases, leaving 10 bases between them. DNA for the CDR3: TGCAGTGCTAGACGGGAGTGGGCCTACAATGAGCAGTTCTTC. The encoded protein is CSARREWAYNEQFF.

About this clonotype itself: Mismatch with germline at one junction end may stem from a read error. The chain couples TRBV10-3 to TRBJ2-7; a possible D gene is TRBD2 (6 bases). CDR1 is ENHRY, CDR2 SYGVKD, per germline. The CDR3 extends over 16 amino acids. CDR3 region: CAISDGGRRSSDEQYF. The DNA for the CDR3 is TGTGCCATCAGTGACGGGGGACGGAGAAGCTCCGACGAGCAGTACTTC.

This chain links TRBV7-2 with TRBJ2-3; 8 nucleotides line up with TRBD2. Germline lookup yields CDR1 SGHTA and CDR2 FQGNSA. The V segment lost 1 base and the J segment 3 bases; nucleotides outside the gene matches: 9. The CDR3 length is 17 residues. CDR3 in amino acids: CASSLDIRGGRTDTQYF. The CDR3 nucleotides read TGTGCCAGCAGCTTAGACATCCGGGGGGGCAGGACAGATACGCAGTATTTT.

CDR3: CASIIRDGATEAFF. The CDR3 DNA follows: TGTGCCAGCATTATCCGGGACGGGGCAACTGAAGCTTTCTTT. V gene TRBV12-3 or TRBV12-4 combines with J gene TRBJ1-1, with a possible D match to TRBD1 (5 bases). This CDR3 is 14 amino acids long. V was shortened by 7 bases and J by 5 bases, with 17 bases between the two germline ends.

This clonotype has only one observation. The chain links TRBV9 to TRBJ2-1; the D gene is possibly TRBD2 (5 bases). CDR1 is SGDLS and CDR2 is YYNGEE in the germline V gene. This CDR3 spans 15 amino acids. V gave up 1 base and J gave up 8 bases, with 16 bases separating them. The CDR3 coding sequence is TGTGCCAGCAGCGTATTCGCTATCGCCGGGGATGAGCAGTTCTTC. Translated, it gives CASSVFAIAGDEQFF.

The J gene is TRBJ2-7, the V gene TRBV4-1, with TRBD1 matching over 7 bases. Germline CDR1 MGHRA, CDR2 YSYEKL. This CDR3 has 18 residues. V was pared by 1 base and J by 0 bases, with 12 bases of the junction left unmatched. In nucleotides, the CDR3 is TGCGCCAGCAGCCAAGTAACCCTGACAGGGTTTAACTCCTACGAGCAGTACTTC. Translated: CASSQVTLTGFNSYEQYF.

The chain joins TRBV7-2 to TRBJ1-2; D perhaps matches TRBD1 (5 bases). V lost 8 bases and J 3 bases, leaving 13 bases between the germline ends. The germline V gene encodes CDR1 SGHTA and CDR2 FQGNSA. This CDR3 is built from 13 residues. The DNA of the CDR3 is TGTGCCAGCGAAGGCAGGGTTGACTATGGCTACACCTTC. Encoded protein: CASEGRVDYGYTF.

V usage is TRBV4-1 and J usage is TRBJ1-5; perhaps TRBD1 as D (5 bases). V lost 1 base to trimming and J lost 3 bases, with 10 bases between them. The CDR3 length is 15 residues. Looked up from germline, CDR1 is MGHRA and CDR2 is YSYEKL. DNA for the CDR3: TGCGCCAGCAGCCAAGCGGACATTGCCAATCAGCCCCAGCATTTT. Translated: CASSQADIANQPQHF.

The chain carries TRBV28 and TRBJ2-5; TRBD2 matches 10 bases. CDR3 length: 16 amino acids. Germline V gene sequence: CDR1 MDHEN, CDR2 SYDVKM. The V segment lost 6 bases and the J segment 6 bases; nucleotides outside the gene matches: 13. The CDR3: CASRLTSGAHIQTQYF. CDR3 nucleotides: TGTGCCAGCAGGCTAACTAGCGGGGCACACATACAGACCCAGTACTTC.

This chain links TRBV7-2 with TRBJ2-1; D might be TRBD1 or TRBD2, each matching 6 bases. The CDR3 consists of 17 residues. Looked up from germline, CDR1 is SGHTA and CDR2 is FQGNSA. V lost 3 bases and J 2 bases, leaving 17 bases between the germline ends. The CDR3 loop reads CASSLRGDQGPYNEQFF. CDR3 in DNA: TGTGCCAGCAGCTTGCGGGGAGACCAGGGGCCCTACAATGAGCAGTTCTTC.

The sample holds a few counts of this clonotype. The chain carries TRBV29-1 and TRBJ2-7; 9 nucleotides agree with TRBD2. The CDR3 totals 12 residues. Per the germline V gene, CDR1 is SQVTM and CDR2 is ANQGSEA. V was pared by 7 bases and J by 6 bases, with 7 bases of the junction left unmatched. The CDR3 loop is CSARTSAGEQYF. The CDR3 coding sequence is TGCAGCGCCCGGACTAGCGCCGGCGAGCAGTACTTC.

J is TRBJ2-7 and V is TRBV7-9, with a tentative D call TRBD1 (6 bases). The CDR3 runs 16 residues. Germline V lookup: CDR1 SEHNR, CDR2 FQNEAQ (reference sequence). Trimming took off 5 bases at V and 4 bases at J, with 21 bases between the two ends. This CDR3 is CASSPLGAGVRYEQYF. The CDR3 nucleotides read TGTGCCAGCAGCCCGCTAGGGGCAGGGGTGAGGTACGAGCAGTACTTC.

This rearrangement joins TRBV9 to TRBJ1-6, with D perhaps matching TRBD1 (6 bases). Trimming removed 4 bases at V and 6 bases at J, with 17 bases between. The CDR3 is 16 amino acids. The germline CDR1 and CDR2 sequences are SGDLS and YYNGEE. CDR3: CASSQSGQTANSPLHF. DNA of the CDR3: TGTGCCAGCAGCCAATCCGGACAGACAGCTAATTCACCCCTCCACTTT.

V gene TRBV29-1 combines with J gene TRBJ2-2; 13 bases line up with TRBD2. The CDR3 has 15 amino acids. Germline CDR1 reads SQVTM; CDR2 reads ANQGSEA. With V trimmed by 7 bases and J by 2 bases, 4 bases remained unmatched. This CDR3 is CSGGLAGLNTGELFF. CDR3 DNA: TGCAGCGGGGGACTAGCGGGGTTAAACACCGGGGAGCTGTTTTTT.

The V and J genes are TRBV5-1 and TRBJ2-3, with 7 positions matching TRBD2. The CDR3 loop spans 14 amino acids. Trimming removed 0 bases from V and 9 bases from J; junction bases left unmatched: 7. From germline, CDR1 is SGHRS and CDR2 YFSETQ. The CDR3 nucleotides are TGCGCCAGCAGCTTGGCGGGAGGACTACACACGCAGTATTTT. This translates into CASSLAGGLHTQYF.

The rearrangement uses TRBV29-1 and TRBJ2-3; weak D call: TRBD2 (6 bases). The CDR3 runs to 14 residues. Trimming removed 6 bases at V and 2 bases at J, with 15 bases between. Germline V gives CDR1 SQVTM, CDR2 ANQGSEA. CDR3 residues: CSVLAFLITDTQYF. The CDR3 bases are TGCAGCGTACTAGCCTTCCTGATCACAGATACGCAGTATTTT.

This clonotype came up once. The chain is built from TRBV20-1 and TRBJ1-2, with 9 nucleotides matching TRBD1. The CDR3 is 16 amino acids. Germline assignment: CDR1 DFQATT and CDR2 SNEGSKA (reference sequence). V lost 4 bases and J lost 2; bases outside the gene matches: 11. The CDR3 reads CSATKDRGTFNYGYTF. The CDR3 nucleotides are TGCAGTGCTACAAAGGACAGGGGAACGTTCAACTATGGCTACACCTTC.

CDR3 protein: CASTLDDITYEQYF. The CDR3 DNA follows: TGTGCCAGCACTTTGGACGACATAACCTACGAGCAGTACTTC. The chain uses TRBV28 and TRBJ2-7; no clear D. V lost 7 bases and J 2 bases, leaving 15 bases between the germline ends. The germline V gene encodes CDR1 MDHEN and CDR2 SYDVKM. The CDR3 length is 14 residues.

A few counts support this clonotype. This chain connects TRBV29-1 to TRBJ2-3; unclear D gene. CDR1 and CDR2 (germline): SQVTM, ANQGSEA. V shed 4 bases and J shed 0 bases, with 5 bases lying between them. The CDR3 has 12 residues. The CDR3 coding sequence is TGCAGCGTTGTGGGAAGCACAGATACGCAGTATTTT. Its translation: CSVVGSTDTQYF.

This clonotype was found a few times. The genes are TRBV7-2 and TRBJ2-7, with TRBD2 matching 8 bases. Germline V gives CDR1 SGHTA, CDR2 FQGNSA. There are 17 residues in the CDR3. The V gene end was trimmed by 1 base and the J gene end by 1 base; junction bases not matched to a gene: 9. CDR3 loop: CASSLVGSSGLSYEQYF. CDR3 nucleotide sequence: TGTGCCAGCAGCTTAGTTGGGTCTAGCGGGCTTTCCTACGAGCAGTACTTC.

Only a few counts were recorded for this clonotype. The gene calls are TRBV20-1 and TRBJ1-4; D is unclear. Germline V lookup: CDR1 DFQATT, CDR2 SNEGSKA (reference sequence). The CDR3 totals 12 residues. The ends were cut back, 2 bases at V and 5 bases at J, with 6 bases in the middle. CDR3 amino acids: CSARWANEKLFF. CDR3 DNA sequence: TGCAGTGCTAGATGGGCCAATGAAAAACTGTTTTTT.

The genes are TRBV28 and TRBJ2-1; TRBD1 aligns across 8 bases. The CDR3 totals 15 residues. V gave up 10 bases and J gave up 5 bases; unmatched junction bases: 13. Germline V gene sequence: CDR1 MDHEN, CDR2 SYDVKM. This CDR3 reads CAICRGHARNNEQFF. In nucleotides, the CDR3 is TGTGCCATCTGCAGGGGGCACGCCCGGAACAATGAGCAGTTCTTC.

J is TRBJ1-4 and V is TRBV20-1, with 9 bases lining up with TRBD1. From germline, CDR1 is DFQATT and CDR2 SNEGSKA (reference sequence). V lost 6 bases, J lost 8 bases, and 7 bases stayed unmatched. This CDR3 has 13 amino acids. CDR3 coding DNA: TGCAGTGCGCGGGACAGGGAGCACGAAAAACTGTTTTTT. This codes for CSARDREHEKLFF.

The chain uses TRBV20-1 and TRBJ1-4; 8 bases agree with TRBD1. Germline CDR1 and CDR2: DFQATT and SNEGSKA (reference sequence). There are 14 residues in the CDR3. The V and J ends lost 1 base and 5 bases, in that order; junction bases with no gene match: 3. CDR3 loop: CSARGWTGNEKLFF. CDR3 nucleotide sequence: TGCAGTGCTAGAGGGTGGACAGGGAATGAAAAACTGTTTTTT.

This sequence joins TRBV5-1 and TRBJ1-2; D uncertain. Trimming took 3 bases from V and 8 from J, leaving 17 bases between them. From germline, CDR1 is SGHRS and CDR2 YFSETQ. The length of the CDR3 is 14 residues. The CDR3 reads CASSWGLQGEGYTF. CDR3 nucleotide sequence: TGCGCCAGCAGCTGGGGATTACAAGGTGAAGGCTACACCTTC.

In its sample, this clonotype was seen a few times. The V gene is TRBV7-9, the J gene TRBJ2-3; 7 nucleotides line up with TRBD2. J gave up 1 base and V 5 bases, and 6 bases lay outside the gene matches. The CDR3 length is 15 residues. The germline V gene encodes CDR1 SEHNR and CDR2 FQNEAQ (reference sequence). The CDR3 nucleotides read TGTGCCAGCAGCCCCCGGAGCGGGGGCACAGATACGCAGTATTTT. Protein: CASSPRSGGTDTQYF.